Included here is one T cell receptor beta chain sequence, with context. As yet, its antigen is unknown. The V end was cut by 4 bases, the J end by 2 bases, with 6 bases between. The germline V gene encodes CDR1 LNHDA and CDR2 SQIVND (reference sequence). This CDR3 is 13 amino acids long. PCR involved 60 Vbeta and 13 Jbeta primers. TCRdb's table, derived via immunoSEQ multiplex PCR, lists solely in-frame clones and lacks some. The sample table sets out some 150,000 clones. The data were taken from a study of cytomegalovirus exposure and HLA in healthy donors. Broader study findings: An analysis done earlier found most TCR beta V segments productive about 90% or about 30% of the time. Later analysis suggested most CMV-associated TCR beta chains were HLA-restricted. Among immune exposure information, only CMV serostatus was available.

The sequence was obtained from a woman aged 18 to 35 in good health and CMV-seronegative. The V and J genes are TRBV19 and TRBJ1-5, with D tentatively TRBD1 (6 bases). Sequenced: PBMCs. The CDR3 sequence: CASSRQGNQPQHF. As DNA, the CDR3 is TGTGCCAGTAGTAGACAGGGCAATCAGCCCCAGCATTTT.